What follows are 27 T cell receptor beta chains derived from one specimen sequenced in a study of cytomegalovirus exposure and HLA in healthy donors (dated by TCRdb to 2016 to 2017). Libraries were built with the immunoSEQ multiplex PCR assay. A mixture of 60 forward primers for TCR Vbeta segments and 13 reverse primers for TCR Jbeta segments was used in the multiplex PCR. As stored in TCRdb, this immuneACCESS dataset retains in-frame rearrangements with V and J assigned. A fraction of the clones does not appear; measured against another copy, unresolved V genes explain less than half of the discrepancy, and the remainder lacks a known reason. Here the sample has around 150,000 clones; roughly 75% occur a single time. The ten biggest clones cover about 4.3% of the sample. Sequencing was done on a sample of PBMCs. These TCRs come from a man younger than 45 in good health.

This chain connects TRBV9 to TRBJ1-1, with 10 bases fitting TRBD1. The CDR3 length is 17 residues. V lost 7 bases and J lost 2; bases outside the gene matches: 14. Germline V gene lookup returns CDR1 SGDLS and CDR2 YYNGEE. The CDR3 loop reads CASGNDDRGHINTEAFF. CDR3 sequence (DNA): TGTGCCAGCGGAAATGACGACAGGGGGCATATTAACACTGAAGCTTTCTTT.

The rearrangement links TRBV14 to TRBJ1-1; D remains ambiguous. V lost 2 bases and J 3 bases, leaving 7 bases between the germline ends. CDR1 is SGHDN and CDR2 is FVKESK in the germline V gene. The CDR3 contains 13 residues. CDR3 coding DNA: TGTGCCAGCAGCCAAAGGAGGGACACTGAAGCTTTCTTT. It is translated as CASSQRRDTEAFF.

This clone was observed a handful of times. This chain links TRBV28 with TRBJ2-1; TRBD1 agrees at 7 bases. Germline loops: CDR1 MDHEN, CDR2 SYDVKM. CDR3 length: 14 amino acids. The J segment lost 5 bases and the V segment lost 5 bases, leaving 6 bases of the junction unmatched. The CDR3: CASSPRQGHNEQFF. The CDR3 nucleotides read TGTGCCAGCAGTCCAAGACAGGGACACAATGAGCAGTTCTTC.

V and J are TRBV4-1 and TRBJ1-2; TRBD1 matches 8 bases. This CDR3 contains 15 residues. The ends lost 3 bases at V and 8 bases at J; junction bases unmatched: 11. CDR1 is MGHRA, CDR2 YSYEKL, per germline. This chain's CDR3 is CASSQGTQGAWGYTF. Written as DNA, the CDR3 is TGCGCCAGCAGCCAGGGTACCCAGGGGGCTTGGGGCTACACCTTC.

This rearrangement joins TRBV19 to TRBJ2-5; D gene ambiguous. CDR3 size: 14 residues. Looked up from germline, CDR1 is LNHDA and CDR2 is SQIVND (reference sequence). V gave up 1 base and J gave up 2 bases, with 8 bases separating them. CDR3 residues: CASSIGASQETQYF. CDR3 nucleotide sequence: TGTGCCAGTAGTATAGGGGCATCTCAAGAGACCCAGTACTTC.

This clone was seen only a few times. The chain links TRBV15 to TRBJ2-4; 7 bases are a match to TRBD2. The CDR3 loop spans 17 amino acids. Germline V gene lookup returns CDR1 LNHNV and CDR2 YYDKDF (reference sequence). Germline trimming cut 2 bases from V and 7 bases from J; bases unmatched to any gene: 14. The CDR3 spells CATSRRTLSDGRNIQYF. The DNA for the CDR3 is TGTGCCACCAGCAGACGTACACTTTCTGACGGGAGGAACATTCAGTACTTC.

The chain couples TRBV19 to TRBJ1-5; no firm D call. The CDR3 extends over 18 amino acids. V was pared by 2 bases and J by 5 bases, with 22 bases between. Germline V gene data show CDR1 as LNHDA and CDR2 as SQIVND (reference sequence). The CDR3 is CASSITEIRFRADQPQHF. The CDR3 DNA reads as TGTGCCAGTAGTATAACGGAAATCAGATTTCGTGCGGATCAGCCCCAGCATTTT. Full variable domain (outside the CDR3, taken from reference TRBV19 and TRBJ1-5): DGGITQSPKYLFRKEGQNVTLSCEQNLNHDAMYWYRQDPGQGLRLIYYSQIVNDFQKGDIAEGYSVSREKKESFPLTVTSAQKNPTAFYLCASSITEIRFRADQPQHFGDGTRLSIL.

This chain connects TRBV6-5 to TRBJ2-6; 7 bases align to TRBD1. Germline CDR1 is MNHEY and CDR2 is SVGAGI. This CDR3 contains 13 residues. Unmatched junction bases numbered 12, after V lost 10 bases and J lost 12 bases. The CDR3 sequence is CATSVGTAAVLTF. The CDR3 nucleotides read TGTGCCACCTCCGTTGGGACAGCCGCCGTCCTGACTTTC.

The rearrangement links TRBV28 to TRBJ2-3; 10 bases are a match to TRBD2. The ends lost 2 bases at V and 4 bases at J; junction bases unmatched: 9. Germline V gene lookup returns CDR1 MDHEN and CDR2 SYDVKM. The CDR3 is 17 residues long. Here the CDR3 reads CASSLRLAGALADTQYF. DNA for the CDR3: TGTGCCAGCAGTTTACGGCTAGCGGGAGCTTTGGCAGATACGCAGTATTTT.

The chain links TRBV9 to TRBJ1-2; 10 nucleotides match TRBD1. Unmatched junction bases numbered 5, after V lost 3 bases and J lost 9 bases. CDR3 length equals 13 residues. Germline CDR1 reads SGDLS; CDR2 reads YYNGEE. In DNA, the CDR3 is TGTGCCAGCAGCGCGGGGACAGGGGAGCGCTACACCTTC. Residues: CASSAGTGERYTF.

The chain uses TRBV6-5 and TRBJ1-2, with D hard to call. Trimming took off 2 bases at V and 2 bases at J, with 9 bases between the two ends. The CDR3 consists of 14 residues. Germline V gives CDR1 MNHEY, CDR2 SVGAGI. The CDR3 region has the DNA TGTGCCAGCAGTTACCGAAGGGAGAACTATGGCTACACCTTC. Amino acids: CASSYRRENYGYTF.

The chain is built from TRBV30 and TRBJ2-3, with 11 bases fitting TRBD2. In germline, CDR1 is GTSNPN, CDR2 SVGIG (reference sequence). This CDR3 comprises 14 residues. Germline trimming cut 8 bases from V and 2 bases from J; bases unmatched to any gene: 6. The CDR3 reads CAGRLAGLTDTQYF. In nucleotides, the CDR3 is TGTGCCGGGCGACTAGCGGGACTCACAGATACGCAGTATTTT.

This chain uses TRBV9 with TRBJ2-3, with 7 nucleotides matching TRBD2. CDR1 SGDLS and CDR2 YYNGEE come from the germline V gene. The CDR3 is made up of 14 amino acids. J lost 2 bases, V lost 7 bases, and 7 bases had no gene match. CDR3 loop: CASGSSGNTDTQYF. CDR3 sequence (DNA): TGTGCCAGCGGCTCAAGCGGGAACACAGATACGCAGTATTTT.

CDR3 DNA sequence: TGTGCCAGCAGCGTAGGCGGGAGGTTGACAGATACGCAGTATTTT. Encoded protein: CASSVGGRLTDTQYF. The chain joins TRBV9 to TRBJ2-3, with 8 bases aligning to TRBD2. The CDR3 loop spans 15 amino acids. V shed 0 bases, J shed 3 bases, and the junction held 3 bases outside the gene matches. The V gene's germline CDR1 is SGDLS and CDR2 YYNGEE.

This chain uses TRBV7-9 with TRBJ1-1, with D maybe TRBD1 (5 bases). The CDR3 spans 13 residues. Germline loops: CDR1 SEHNR, CDR2 FQNEAQ (reference sequence). In DNA form, the CDR3 reads TGTTCCACAGGCGGGCGACTGAACACTGAAGCTTTCTTT. This translates into CSTGGRLNTEAFF.

This rearrangement joins TRBV25-1 to TRBJ1-4; tentatively, D is TRBD1 (6 bases). V was clipped by 2 bases and J by 4 bases, with 14 bases between them. Germline CDR1 is MGHDK and CDR2 is SYGVNS. CDR3 length: 16 amino acids. CDR3 bases: TGTGCCAGCAGTGAAGGGGAGGGGGGGTATAATGAAAAACTGTTTTTT. As protein: CASSEGEGGYNEKLFF.

In DNA, the CDR3 is TGTGCCATCAGTGAGAGATTAGCGGGAGAGCACGAGCAGTACTTC. Amino acid sequence: CAISERLAGEHEQYF. This sequence joins TRBV10-3 and TRBJ2-7, with 9 bases fitting TRBD2. Trimming took 2 bases from V and 5 from J; bases not matched to a gene: 7. Germline CDR1 and CDR2: ENHRY and SYGVKD. The CDR3 spans 15 residues.

V gene TRBV5-1 combines with J gene TRBJ2-3; 8 bases align to TRBD2. V lost 0 bases to trimming and J lost 2 bases; unmatched junction nucleotides: 2. The CDR3 consists of 15 residues. Germline CDR1 and CDR2: SGHRS and YFSETQ. This CDR3 is CASSLGLATTDTQYF. DNA of the CDR3: TGCGCCAGCAGCTTGGGACTAGCGACCACAGATACGCAGTATTTT.

The chain is built from TRBV28 and TRBJ2-5; D perhaps matches TRBD2 (5 bases). The CDR3 has 11 residues. Between the trimmed V and J ends, which lost 6 bases and 11 bases, there was a span of 13 bases. Germline V CDR1 and CDR2: MDHEN, SYDVKM. The CDR3 region has the DNA TGTGCCAGCAGCCGTATTACGGGGCAGTACTTC. Residues: CASSRITGQYF.

J is TRBJ2-1 and V is TRBV5-8; no definite D call. This CDR3 is built from 15 residues. Per the germline V gene, CDR1 is SGHTS and CDR2 is YDEGEE. Between the trimmed V and J ends, which lost 0 bases and 7 bases, there was a span of 14 bases. The CDR3 DNA is TGTGCCAGCAGCTTGGAAGTAGTCCCAAGTAATGAGCAGTTCTTC. Residues: CASSLEVVPSNEQFF.

V and J are TRBV4-3 and TRBJ2-7; 9 positions agree with TRBD1. Germline loops: CDR1 LGHNA, CDR2 YSLEER. This CDR3 has 15 residues. V shed 0 bases and J 3 bases; nucleotides not matched to a gene: 3. The CDR3 region is CASSQEATGGYEQYF. Here the CDR3 DNA reads TGCGCCAGCAGCCAAGAGGCGACAGGGGGCTACGAGCAGTACTTC.

This chain joins TRBV5-5 and TRBJ2-5; D possibly corresponds to TRBD2 (7 bases). V lost 6 bases to trimming and J lost 4 bases, with 13 bases between them. The CDR3 covers 13 residues. Per germline, CDR1 SGHKS and CDR2 YYEKEE (reference sequence). Written as DNA, the CDR3 is TGTGCCAGCAACAGGAGGGGGGGAGAGACCCAGTACTTC. Translated, it gives CASNRRGGETQYF.

The rearrangement uses TRBV28 and TRBJ2-5; D may be TRBD1 (5 bases). Near its end, the DNA agrees better with TRBJ2-7, so the J call may be wrong. The CDR3 loop spans 13 amino acids. Germline loops: CDR1 MDHEN, CDR2 SYDVKM. DNA for the CDR3: TGTGCCAGCCTGGGGCAGGGTGGGTACGAGCAGTACTTC. This encodes CASLGQGGYEQYF.

V gene TRBV9 combines with J gene TRBJ2-3, with a weak D call TRBD2 (6 bases). V lost 1 base and J lost 3, with 12 bases in between. Germline CDR1 reads SGDLS; CDR2 reads YYNGEE. The CDR3 extends over 15 amino acids. CDR3 amino acids: CASSVRAEGTDTQYF. CDR3 nucleotide sequence: TGTGCCAGCAGCGTAAGAGCGGAGGGGACAGATACGCAGTATTTT.

The chain is built from TRBV15 and TRBJ2-2; no clear D. The CDR3 is 16 amino acids. From germline, CDR1 is LNHNV and CDR2 YYDKDF (reference sequence). Trimming left V 3 bases short and J 5 bases short, with 16 bases between. The CDR3 sequence is CATSSVGSLFTGELFF. The CDR3, as DNA: TGTGCCACCAGCAGCGTTGGTAGTTTGTTTACCGGGGAGCTGTTTTTT.

The chain recombines TRBV7-3 with TRBJ1-3; 11 nucleotides align to TRBD1. The CDR3 extends over 16 amino acids. The V and J ends lost 4 bases and 3 bases, in that order; junction bases with no gene match: 5. Germline assignment: CDR1 SGHTA and CDR2 FQGTGA. The CDR3 sequence: CASSSAGTGGGNTIYF. The DNA of the CDR3 is TGTGCCAGCAGCTCCGCCGGGACAGGGGGTGGAAACACCATATATTTT.

Worth noting for this clone: At one end, the junction sequence differs from germline, possibly due to a read error. The chain links TRBV4-2 to TRBJ2-5; 14 bases map to TRBD2. The CDR3 extends over 21 amino acids. CDR1 is LGHNA, CDR2 YNFKEQ, per germline. The CDR3 here is CASGQAVPGTSGRGGQETQYF. DNA of the CDR3: TGTGCCAGCGGCCAAGCGGTTCCTGGGACTAGCGGGAGAGGGGGCCAAGAGACCCAGTACTTC.